Listed below are T cell receptor beta chains from one sample, sequenced in a study of liver allograft versus peripheral blood T cells. MiXCR, applied by TCRdb to the reads, yields one record per CDR3 protein. This table holds about 13,000 distinct CDR3 sequences, over 15% found once. These TCRs come from a human patient who had a liver transplant. Some T cells may originate from the graft donor. The CDR3 runs from the conserved cysteine through the conserved F or W. Each record gives: D gene, V gene, clone size, J gene, CDR3 protein, CDR3 DNA. A D gene is named only where the DNA matches it firmly. Expanded clones are given a class, and other clones once, few, many or no size at all.

TRBD1	TRBV5-6	medium-sized	TRBJ1-1	CASSWGQGGTEAFF	TGTGCCAGCAGCTGGGGACAGGGGGGGACTGAAGCTTTCTTT
NA	TRBV30	many	TRBJ1-1	CAWSHHSNTEAFF	TGTGCCTGGAGTCATCATTCGAACACTGAAGCTTTCTTT
NA	TRBV9	many	TRBJ2-5	CASSVGGSLQETQYF	TGTGCCAGCAGCGTAGGCGGGTCCCTCCAAGAGACCCAGTACTTC
NA	TRBV18	many	TRBJ2-5	CASSPLADQETQYF	TGTGCCAGCTCACCATTAGCGGACCAAGAGACCCAGTACTTC
TRBD1	TRBV7-2	medium-sized	TRBJ2-1	CASSRDRGDEQFF	TGTGCCAGCAGCCGGGACAGGGGCGATGAGCAGTTCTTC
NA	TRBV5-6	few	TRBJ1-5	CASSRGYNQPQHF	TGTGCCAGCAGCAGGGGGTATAATCAGCCCCAGCATTTT
TRBD1	TRBV20-1	NA	TRBJ2-5	CSAVHPGQGVQTQYF	TGCAGTGCTGTCCATCCGGGACAGGGCGTTCAGACCCAGTACTTC
NA	TRBV6-2/TRBV6-3	many	TRBJ2-7	CASSFGRRTSYEQYF	TGTGCCAGCAGTTTTGGGAGACGGACGTCCTACGAGCAGTACTTC
TRBD1	TRBV5-6	many	TRBJ1-2	CASSPGQGSVGYTF	TGTGCCAGCAGCCCGGGACAGGGAAGTGTAGGCTACACCTTC
NA	TRBV19	few	TRBJ1-5	CASSIGRDFQPQHF	TGTGCCAGTAGTATAGGTCGGGATTTTCAGCCCCAGCATTTT
NA	TRBV10-3	few	TRBJ1-3	CAISESYLDTIYF	TGTGCCATCAGTGAGTCTTATTTAGACACCATATATTTT
NA	TRBV12-5	NA	TRBJ2-1	CASGSPPGDNEQFF	TGTGCTAGTGGCAGCCCCCCCGGAGACAATGAGCAGTTCTTC
TRBD1	TRBV5-4	NA	TRBJ2-7	CASSHAGQALYEQYF	TGTGCCAGCAGCCACGCGGGACAGGCCCTTTACGAGCAGTACTTC
NA	TRBV14	few	TRBJ2-1	CASSQGLRVNEQFF	TGTGCCAGCAGCCAAGGGCTCCGGGTCAATGAGCAGTTCTTC